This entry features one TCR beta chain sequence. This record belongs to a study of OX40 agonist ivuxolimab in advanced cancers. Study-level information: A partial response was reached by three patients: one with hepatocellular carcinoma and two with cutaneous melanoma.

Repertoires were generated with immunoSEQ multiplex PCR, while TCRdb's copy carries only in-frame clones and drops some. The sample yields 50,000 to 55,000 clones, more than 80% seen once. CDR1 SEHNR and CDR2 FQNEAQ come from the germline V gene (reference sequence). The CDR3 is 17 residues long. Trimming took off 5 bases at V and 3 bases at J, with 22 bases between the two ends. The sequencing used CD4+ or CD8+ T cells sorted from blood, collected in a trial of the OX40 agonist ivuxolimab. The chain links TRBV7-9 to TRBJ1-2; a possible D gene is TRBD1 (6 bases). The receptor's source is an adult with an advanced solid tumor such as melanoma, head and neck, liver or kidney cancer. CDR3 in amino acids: CASSQGPGTKGDYGYTF. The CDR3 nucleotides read TGTGCCAGCAGCCAAGGGCCCGGGACAAAAGGGGACTATGGCTACACCTTC.